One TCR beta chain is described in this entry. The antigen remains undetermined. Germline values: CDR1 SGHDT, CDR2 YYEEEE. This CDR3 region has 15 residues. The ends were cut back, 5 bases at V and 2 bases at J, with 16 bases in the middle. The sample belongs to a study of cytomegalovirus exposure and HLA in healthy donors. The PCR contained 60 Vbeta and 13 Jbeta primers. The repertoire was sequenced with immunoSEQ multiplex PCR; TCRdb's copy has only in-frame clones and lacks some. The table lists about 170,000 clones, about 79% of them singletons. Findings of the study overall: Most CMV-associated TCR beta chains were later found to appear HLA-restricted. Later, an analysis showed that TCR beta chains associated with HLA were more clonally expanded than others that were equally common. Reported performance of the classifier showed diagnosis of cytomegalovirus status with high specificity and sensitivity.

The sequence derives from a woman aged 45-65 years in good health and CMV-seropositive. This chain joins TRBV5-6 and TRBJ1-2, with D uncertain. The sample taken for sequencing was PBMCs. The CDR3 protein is CASSPRDGLNYGYTF. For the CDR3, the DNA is TGTGCCAGCAGTCCTCGCGACGGACTGAACTATGGCTACACCTTC.